The present entry profiles one T cell receptor beta chain with its context. The sample originates from a study of technical replicates of blood from several donors. Assay: immunoSEQ multiplex PCR; the TCRdb copy retains only in-frame clones and omits some. Of under 110,000 clones in the sample, under 96% were seen once. Germline V lookup: CDR1 SGHVS, CDR2 FQNEAQ. The CDR3 sequence is 13 residues long. V was cut by 0 bases and J by 2 bases, with 5 bases left in between. This receptor was identified in a human donor in good health. Input material: T cells isolated from PBMCs. V usage is TRBV7-8 and J usage is TRBJ2-7; D unclear. CDR3 DNA: TGTGCCAGCAGCTTAGCTGGCCCCTACGAGCAGTACTTC. Translating it yields CASSLAGPYEQYF.